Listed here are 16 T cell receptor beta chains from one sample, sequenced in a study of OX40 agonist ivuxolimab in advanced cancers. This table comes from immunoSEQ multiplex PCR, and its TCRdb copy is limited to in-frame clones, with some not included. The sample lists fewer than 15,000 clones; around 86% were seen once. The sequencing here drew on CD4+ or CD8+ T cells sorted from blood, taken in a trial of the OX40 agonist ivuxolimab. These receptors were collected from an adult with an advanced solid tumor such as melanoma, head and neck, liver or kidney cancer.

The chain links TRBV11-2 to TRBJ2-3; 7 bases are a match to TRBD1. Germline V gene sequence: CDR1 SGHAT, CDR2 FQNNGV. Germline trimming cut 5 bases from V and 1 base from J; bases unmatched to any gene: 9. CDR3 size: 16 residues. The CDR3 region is CASSLRTGLGTDTQYF. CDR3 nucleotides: TGTGCCAGCAGCCTACGGACAGGATTGGGCACAGATACGCAGTATTTT. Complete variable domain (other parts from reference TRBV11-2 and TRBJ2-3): EAGVAQSPRYKIIEKRQSVAFWCNPISGHATLYWYQQILGQGPKLLIQFQNNGVVDDSQLPKDRFSAERLKGVDSTLKIQPAKLEDSAVYLCASSLRTGLGTDTQYFGPGTRLTVL.

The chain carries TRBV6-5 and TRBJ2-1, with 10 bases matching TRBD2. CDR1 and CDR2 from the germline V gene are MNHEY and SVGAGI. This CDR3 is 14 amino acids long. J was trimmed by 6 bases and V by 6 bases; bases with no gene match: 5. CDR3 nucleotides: TGTGCCAGCAGGCTAGCGGGAGTGGCCAATGAGCAGTTCTTC. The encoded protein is CASRLAGVANEQFF.

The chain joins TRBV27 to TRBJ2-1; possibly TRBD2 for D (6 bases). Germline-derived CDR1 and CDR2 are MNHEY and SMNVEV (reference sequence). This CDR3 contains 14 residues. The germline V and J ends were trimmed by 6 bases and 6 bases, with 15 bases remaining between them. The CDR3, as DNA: TGTGCCAGCAGGGTGGGAGGTCCCATCAATGAGCAGTTCTTC. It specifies CASRVGGPINEQFF.

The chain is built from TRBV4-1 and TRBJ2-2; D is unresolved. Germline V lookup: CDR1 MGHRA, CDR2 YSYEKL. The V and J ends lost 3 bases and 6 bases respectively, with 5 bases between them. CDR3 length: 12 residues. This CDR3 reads CASSHKAGELFF. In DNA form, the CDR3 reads TGCGCCAGCAGCCATAAGGCCGGGGAGCTGTTTTTT.

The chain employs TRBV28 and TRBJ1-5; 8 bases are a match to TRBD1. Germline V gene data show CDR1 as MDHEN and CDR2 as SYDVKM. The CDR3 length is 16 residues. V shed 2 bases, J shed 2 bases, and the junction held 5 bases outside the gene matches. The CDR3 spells CASSLETTGGNQPQHF. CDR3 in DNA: TGTGCCAGCAGTTTAGAAACGACAGGGGGCAATCAGCCCCAGCATTTT. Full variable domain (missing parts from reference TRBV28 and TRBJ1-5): DVKVTQSSRYLVKRTGEKVFLECVQDMDHENMFWYRQDPGLGLRLIYFSYDVKMKEKGDIPEGYSVSREKKERFSLILESASTNQTSMYLCASSLETTGGNQPQHFGDGTRLSIL.

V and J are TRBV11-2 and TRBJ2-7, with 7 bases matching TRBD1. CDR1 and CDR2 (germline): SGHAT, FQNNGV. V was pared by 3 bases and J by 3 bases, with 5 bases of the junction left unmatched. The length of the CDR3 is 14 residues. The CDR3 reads CASSFPAGGYEQYF. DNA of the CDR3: TGTGCCAGCAGCTTCCCAGCAGGGGGCTACGAGCAGTACTTC.

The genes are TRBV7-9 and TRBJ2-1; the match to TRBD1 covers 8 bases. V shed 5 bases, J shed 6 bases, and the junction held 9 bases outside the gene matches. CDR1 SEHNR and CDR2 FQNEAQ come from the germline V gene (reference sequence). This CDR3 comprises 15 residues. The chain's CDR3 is CASSPTRTGINEQFF. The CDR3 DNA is TGTGCCAGCAGCCCGACCCGGACAGGGATCAATGAGCAGTTCTTC.

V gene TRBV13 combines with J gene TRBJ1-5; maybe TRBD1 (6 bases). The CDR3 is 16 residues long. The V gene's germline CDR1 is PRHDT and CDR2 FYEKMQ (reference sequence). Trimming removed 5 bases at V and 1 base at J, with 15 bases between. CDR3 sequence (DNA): TGTGCCAGCAGCACCCGGACAGAAGGAAGCAATCAGCCCCAGCATTTT. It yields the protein CASSTRTEGSNQPQHF.

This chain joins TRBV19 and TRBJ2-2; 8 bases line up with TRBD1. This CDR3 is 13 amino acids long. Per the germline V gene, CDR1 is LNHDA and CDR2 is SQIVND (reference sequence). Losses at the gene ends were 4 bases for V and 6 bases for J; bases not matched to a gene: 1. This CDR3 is CASSTTGAGELFF. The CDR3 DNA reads TGTGCCAGTAGTACGACAGGGGCCGGGGAGCTGTTTTTT.

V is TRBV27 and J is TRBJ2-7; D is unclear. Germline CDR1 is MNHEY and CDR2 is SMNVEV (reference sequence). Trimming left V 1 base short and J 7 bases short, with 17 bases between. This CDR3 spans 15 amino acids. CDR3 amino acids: CASSLFSGDPKEQYF. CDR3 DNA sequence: TGTGCCAGCAGTTTATTTTCCGGAGACCCAAAGGAGCAGTACTTC.

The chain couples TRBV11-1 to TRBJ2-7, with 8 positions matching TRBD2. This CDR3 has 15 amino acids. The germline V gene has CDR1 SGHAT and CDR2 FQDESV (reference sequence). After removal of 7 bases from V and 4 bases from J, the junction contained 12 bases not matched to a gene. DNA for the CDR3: TGTGCCAGCACTACCCAAGCGGGAGTAGGGTACGAGCAGTACTTC. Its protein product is CASTTQAGVGYEQYF.

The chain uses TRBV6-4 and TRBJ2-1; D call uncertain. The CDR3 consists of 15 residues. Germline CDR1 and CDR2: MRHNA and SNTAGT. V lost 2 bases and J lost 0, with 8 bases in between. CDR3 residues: CASSDAESSYNEQFF. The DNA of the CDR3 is TGTGCCAGCAGTGACGCGGAGAGCTCCTACAATGAGCAGTTCTTC.

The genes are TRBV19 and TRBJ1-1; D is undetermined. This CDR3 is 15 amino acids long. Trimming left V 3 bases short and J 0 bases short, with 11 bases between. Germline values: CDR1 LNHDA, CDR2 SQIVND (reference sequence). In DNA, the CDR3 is TGTGCCAGTAGTATCGTCCCAAACATGAACACTGAAGCTTTCTTT. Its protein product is CASSIVPNMNTEAFF.

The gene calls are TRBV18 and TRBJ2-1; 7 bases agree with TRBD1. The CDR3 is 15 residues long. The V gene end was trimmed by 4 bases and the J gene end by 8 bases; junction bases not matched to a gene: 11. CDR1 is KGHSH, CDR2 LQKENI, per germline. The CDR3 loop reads CASSQGTESVDEQFF. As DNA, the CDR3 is TGTGCCAGCTCACAGGGGACAGAATCGGTAGATGAGCAGTTCTTC. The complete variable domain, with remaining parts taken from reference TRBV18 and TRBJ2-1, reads NAGVMQNPRHLVRRRGQEARLRCSPMKGHSHVYWYRQLPEEGLKFMVYLQKENIIDESGMPKERFSAEFPKEGPSILRIQQVVRGDSAAYFCASSQGTESVDEQFFGPGTRLTVL.

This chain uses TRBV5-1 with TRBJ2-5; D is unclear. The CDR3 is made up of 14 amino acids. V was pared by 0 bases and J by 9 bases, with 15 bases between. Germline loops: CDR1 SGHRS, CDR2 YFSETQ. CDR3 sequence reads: CASSLGDSAGAQYF. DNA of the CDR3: TGCGCCAGCAGCTTGGGGGATTCGGCTGGTGCCCAGTACTTC.

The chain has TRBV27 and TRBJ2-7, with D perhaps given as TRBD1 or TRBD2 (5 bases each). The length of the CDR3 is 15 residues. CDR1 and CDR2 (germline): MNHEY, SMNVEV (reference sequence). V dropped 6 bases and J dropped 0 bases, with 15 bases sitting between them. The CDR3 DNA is TGTGCCAGCAGCCCAGGGTTGGGGAGCTCCTACGAGCAGTACTTC. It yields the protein CASSPGLGSSYEQYF.